The T cell receptor (beta chain) under discussion was sequenced for a study of control samples from healthy donors and cancer patients. The data were produced by immunoSEQ multiplex PCR, yet TCRdb's version contains in-frame clones alone and is incomplete. The data contain under 200,000 clones, approximately 93% of them singletons. The specimen sequenced was blood. This TCR came from a woman in her thirties or forties in good health.

The CDR3 nucleotides are TGCGCCAGCAGCCAAGTAGCGGGAGGGTCAAAAGAGCAGTACTTC. The encoded protein is CASSQVAGGSKEQYF. The chain joins TRBV4-3 to TRBJ2-7, with TRBD2 matching 11 bases. CDR3 length equals 15 residues. The junction had 6 bases not matched to a gene; V was cut back by 1 base and J by 7 bases. The V gene's germline CDR1 is LGHNA and CDR2 YSLEER.